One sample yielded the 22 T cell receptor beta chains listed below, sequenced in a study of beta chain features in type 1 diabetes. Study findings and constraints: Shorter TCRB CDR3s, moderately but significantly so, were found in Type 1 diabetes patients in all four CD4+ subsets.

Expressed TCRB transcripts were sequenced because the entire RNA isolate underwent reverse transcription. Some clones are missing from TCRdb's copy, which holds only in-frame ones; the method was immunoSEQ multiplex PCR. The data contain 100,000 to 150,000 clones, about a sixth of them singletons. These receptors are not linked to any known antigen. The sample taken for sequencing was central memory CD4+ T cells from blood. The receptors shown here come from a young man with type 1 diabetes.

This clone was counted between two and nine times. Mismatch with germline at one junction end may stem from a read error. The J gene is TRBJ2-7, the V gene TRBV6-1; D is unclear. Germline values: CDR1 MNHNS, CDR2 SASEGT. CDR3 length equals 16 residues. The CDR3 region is CASSKAEAVGSYEQYF. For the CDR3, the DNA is TGTGCCAGCAGTAAAGCCGAGGCGGTGGGCTCCTACGAGCAGTACTTC.

In DNA, the CDR3 is TGTGCCAGCAGTTACGGTGGGCCAGGGACTGGAAACACCATATATTTT. This translates into CASSYGGPGTGNTIYF. The chain couples TRBV6-8 to TRBJ1-3, with D tentatively TRBD1 (5 bases). The CDR3 is 16 residues long. CDR1 is MNHGY, CDR2 SAAAGT, per germline. With 2 bases removed from V and 2 bases from J, the gap between germline ends came to 13 bases.

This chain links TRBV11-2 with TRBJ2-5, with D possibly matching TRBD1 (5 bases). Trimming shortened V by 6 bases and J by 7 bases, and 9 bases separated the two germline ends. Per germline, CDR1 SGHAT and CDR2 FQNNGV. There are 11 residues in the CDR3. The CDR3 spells CASRLQATQYF. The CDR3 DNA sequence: TGTGCCAGCAGGTTACAGGCGACCCAGTACTTC.

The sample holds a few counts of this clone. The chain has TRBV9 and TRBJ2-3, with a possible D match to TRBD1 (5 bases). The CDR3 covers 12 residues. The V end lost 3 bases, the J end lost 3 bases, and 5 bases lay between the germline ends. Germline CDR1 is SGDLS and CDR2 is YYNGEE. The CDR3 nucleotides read TGTGCCAGCAGCGGACAGACAGATACGCAGTATTTT. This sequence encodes CASSGQTDTQYF.

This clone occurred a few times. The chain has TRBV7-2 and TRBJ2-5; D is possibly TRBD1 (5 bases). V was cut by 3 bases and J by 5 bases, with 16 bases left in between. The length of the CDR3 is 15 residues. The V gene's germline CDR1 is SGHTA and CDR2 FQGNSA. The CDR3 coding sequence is TGTGCCAGCAGCTTCCCGCAGGGTATCAAGGAGACCCAGTACTTC. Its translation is CASSFPQGIKETQYF.

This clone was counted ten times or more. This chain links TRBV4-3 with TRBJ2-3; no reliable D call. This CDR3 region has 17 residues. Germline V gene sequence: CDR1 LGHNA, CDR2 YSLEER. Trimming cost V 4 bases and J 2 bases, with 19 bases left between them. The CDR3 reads CASSPRQTTPVTDTQYF. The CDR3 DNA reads TGCGCCAGCAGCCCCCGCCAGACCACCCCAGTCACAGATACGCAGTATTTT.

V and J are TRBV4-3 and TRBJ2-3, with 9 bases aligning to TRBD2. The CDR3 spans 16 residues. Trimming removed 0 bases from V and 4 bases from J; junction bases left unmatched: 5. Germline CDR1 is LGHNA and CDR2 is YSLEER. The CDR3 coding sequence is TGCGCCAGCAGCCAAGAAGGGGCTAGCGGGGCAGATACGCAGTATTTT. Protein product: CASSQEGASGADTQYF.

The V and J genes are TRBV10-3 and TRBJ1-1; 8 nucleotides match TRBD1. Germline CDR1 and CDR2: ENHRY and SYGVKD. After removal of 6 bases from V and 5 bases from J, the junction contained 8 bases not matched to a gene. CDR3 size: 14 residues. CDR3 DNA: TGTGCCATCAGGGAACGACAGGGGAGAACTGAAGCTTTCTTT. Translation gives CAIRERQGRTEAFF.

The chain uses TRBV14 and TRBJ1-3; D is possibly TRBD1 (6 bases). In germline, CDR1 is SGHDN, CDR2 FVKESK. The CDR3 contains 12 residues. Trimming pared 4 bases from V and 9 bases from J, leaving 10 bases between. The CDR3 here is CASSPSGATIYF. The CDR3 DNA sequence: TGTGCCAGCAGCCCCTCGGGGGCCACCATATATTTT.

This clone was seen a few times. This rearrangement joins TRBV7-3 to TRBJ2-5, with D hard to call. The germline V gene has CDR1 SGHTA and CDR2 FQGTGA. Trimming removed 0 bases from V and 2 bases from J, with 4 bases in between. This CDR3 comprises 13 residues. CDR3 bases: TGTGCCAGCAGCTTAACATGGCAAGAGACCCAGTACTTC. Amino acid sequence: CASSLTWQETQYF.

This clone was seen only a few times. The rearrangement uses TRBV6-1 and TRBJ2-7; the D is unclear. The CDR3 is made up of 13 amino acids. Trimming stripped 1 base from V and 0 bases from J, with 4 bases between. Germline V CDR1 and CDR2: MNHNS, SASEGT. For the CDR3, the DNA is TGTGCCAGCAGTGAAGTGGGCTCCTACGAGCAGTACTTC. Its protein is CASSEVGSYEQYF.

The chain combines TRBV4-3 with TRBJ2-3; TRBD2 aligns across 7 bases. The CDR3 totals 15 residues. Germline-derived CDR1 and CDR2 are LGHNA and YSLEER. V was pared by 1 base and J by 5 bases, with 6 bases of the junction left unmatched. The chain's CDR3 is CASSQVRTRGDTQYF. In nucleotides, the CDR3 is TGCGCCAGCAGCCAAGTAAGGACTAGGGGAGATACGCAGTATTTT.

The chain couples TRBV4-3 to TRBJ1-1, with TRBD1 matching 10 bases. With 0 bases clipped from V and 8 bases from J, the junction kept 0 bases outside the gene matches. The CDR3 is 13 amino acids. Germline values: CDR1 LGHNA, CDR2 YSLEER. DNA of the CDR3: TGCGCCAGCAGCCAAGAGGACAGGGGGGAAGCTTTCTTT. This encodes CASSQEDRGEAFF.

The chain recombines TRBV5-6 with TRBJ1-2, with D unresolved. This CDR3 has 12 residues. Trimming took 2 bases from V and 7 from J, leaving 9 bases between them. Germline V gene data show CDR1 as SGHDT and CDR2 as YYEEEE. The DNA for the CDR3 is TGTGCCAGCAGCTTATGGGGATCTGGCTACACCTTC. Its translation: CASSLWGSGYTF.

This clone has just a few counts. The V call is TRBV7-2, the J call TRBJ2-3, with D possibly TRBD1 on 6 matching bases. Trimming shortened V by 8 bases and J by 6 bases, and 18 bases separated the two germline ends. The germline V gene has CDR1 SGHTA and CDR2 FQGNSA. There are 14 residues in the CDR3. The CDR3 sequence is CASVGQGHRDTQYF. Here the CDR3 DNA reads TGTGCCAGCGTAGGCCAGGGGCATAGGGATACGCAGTATTTT.

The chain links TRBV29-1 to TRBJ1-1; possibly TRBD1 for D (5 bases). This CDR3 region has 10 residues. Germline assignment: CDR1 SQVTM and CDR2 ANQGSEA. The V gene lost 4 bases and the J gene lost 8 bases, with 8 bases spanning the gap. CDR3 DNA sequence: TGCAGCGTTGGGGACTTCGAAGCTTTCTTT. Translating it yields CSVGDFEAFF.

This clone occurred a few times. CDR3 DNA: TGTGCCAGCAGCTTAAACCAACTGGATACGCAGTATTTT. It codes for CASSLNQLDTQYF. V gene TRBV7-9 combines with J gene TRBJ2-3, with no clear D. CDR1 is SEHNR and CDR2 is FQNEAQ in the germline V gene (reference sequence). This CDR3 has 13 amino acids. Trimming stripped 2 bases from V and 6 bases from J, with 9 bases between.

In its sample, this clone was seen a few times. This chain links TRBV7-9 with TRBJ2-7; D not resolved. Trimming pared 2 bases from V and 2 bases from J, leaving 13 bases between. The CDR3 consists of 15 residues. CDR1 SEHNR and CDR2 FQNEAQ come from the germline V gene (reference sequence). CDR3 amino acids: CASSLRESPTYEQYF. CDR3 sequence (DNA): TGTGCCAGCAGCTTAAGAGAATCCCCTACCTACGAGCAGTACTTC.

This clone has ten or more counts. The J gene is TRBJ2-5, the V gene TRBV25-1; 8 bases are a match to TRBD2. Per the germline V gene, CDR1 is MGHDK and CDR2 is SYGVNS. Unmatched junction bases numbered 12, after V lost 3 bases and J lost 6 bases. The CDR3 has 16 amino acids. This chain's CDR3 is CASSESPAGAVKTQYF. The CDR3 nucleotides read TGTGCCAGCAGTGAGTCTCCAGCGGGGGCCGTAAAGACCCAGTACTTC.

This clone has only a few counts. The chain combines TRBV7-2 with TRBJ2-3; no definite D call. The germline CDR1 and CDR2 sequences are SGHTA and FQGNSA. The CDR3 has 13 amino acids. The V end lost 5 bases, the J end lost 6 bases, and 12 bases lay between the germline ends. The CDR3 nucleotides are TGTGCCAGCAGCCCCAGCCTAGGTGATACGCAGTATTTT. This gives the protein CASSPSLGDTQYF.

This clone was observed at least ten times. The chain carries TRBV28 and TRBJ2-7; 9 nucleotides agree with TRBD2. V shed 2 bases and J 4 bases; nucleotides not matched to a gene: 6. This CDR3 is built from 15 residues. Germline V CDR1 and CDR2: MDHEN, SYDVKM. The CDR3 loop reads CASSLGLAGRYEQYF. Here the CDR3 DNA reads TGTGCCAGCAGTTTAGGCCTAGCGGGGAGATACGAGCAGTACTTC.

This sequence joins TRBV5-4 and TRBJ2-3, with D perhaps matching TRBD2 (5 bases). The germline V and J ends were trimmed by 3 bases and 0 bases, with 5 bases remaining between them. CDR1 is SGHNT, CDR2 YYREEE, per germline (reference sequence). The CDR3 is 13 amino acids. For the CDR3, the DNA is TGTGCCAGCAGCTGGACTAGCACAGATACGCAGTATTTT. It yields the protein CASSWTSTDTQYF.